This T cell receptor (beta chain) was sequenced in a study of T cell responses to AZD1222 COVID-19 vaccine. As for the study in general: Second-dose timings of about 4 or about 12 weeks were pooled. Study results and limitations: Spike was spanned by vaccine-associated CD4 TCRs, with dominance at 160-218 and 743-854. Receipt of two AZD1222 doses was followed by a rise in Spike-specific TCR breadth and depth.

On this clone itself: As yet, its antigen is unknown.

Assay used: immunoSEQ multiplex PCR; TCRdb lists only in-frame clones, some missing. The sample has about 170,000 clones, about nine tenths seen once. CDR1 SGHAT and CDR2 FQNNGV come from the germline V gene. This CDR3 has 18 amino acids. Trimming stripped 5 bases from V and 3 bases from J, with 22 bases between. This chain links TRBV11-2 with TRBJ2-2, with D possibly being TRBD2 (6 bases). The receptor comes from an adult in good health. The sample here was peripheral blood, taken on day 0 of AZD1222 vaccination. This CDR3 is CASSTIRSAGRYTGELFF. The CDR3 DNA is TGTGCCAGCAGCACGATAAGGAGTGCGGGGAGATACACCGGGGAGCTGTTTTTT.